This TCR beta chain emerged from a study of Graves' ophthalmopathy and Graves' hyperthyroidism. The CDR3 is made up of 17 amino acids. J was trimmed by 5 bases and V by 2 bases; bases with no gene match: 13. Germline V gene lookup returns CDR1 MNHEY and CDR2 SVGAGI. TCR beta CDR3 amplification used RNA transcripts. Second-round multiplex PCR came after first-round RT-PCR with HTBI primers. TCRdb reprocessed the multiplex PCR reads with MiXCR, giving one entry per CDR3 protein. The sample has fewer than 600,000 distinct CDR3 sequences; approximately 15% are singletons. Study findings and constraints: Ophthalmopathy was separated from stable hyperthyroidism by a 13-signature model with 87.88% sensitivity and just under 84% specificity.

This clonotype was observed at least ten times. Antigen specificity is unknown. For donors with ophthalmopathy, the disease showed moderate-to-severe activity, reached CAS ≥3 and NOSPECS ≥4, and had lasted under 3 months. The sequenced sample was blood. The genes are TRBV6-5 and TRBJ2-7, with TRBD2 matching 9 bases. The source is a young woman with Graves' ophthalmopathy. The CDR3 sequence is CASSYPIWAGGPHEQYF. CDR3 sequence (DNA): TGTGCCAGCAGTTACCCCATATGGGCGGGAGGGCCTCACGAGCAGTACTTC.